Presented here are 8 T cell receptor beta chains from one specimen sequenced in a study of CD8 T cells in ankylosing spondylitis. One entry per CDR3 protein results from TCRdb running MiXCR on the 5' RACE reads. The sample contains about 200,000 distinct CDR3 sequences, around 13% of which appear only once. Sequencing was carried out using blood, either unsorted or a sorted T cell fraction (not recorded which). These TCRs come from a male donor with ankylosing spondylitis or in good health (not recorded which).

This clonotype was seen a handful of times. V gene TRBV9 combines with J gene TRBJ2-7, with TRBD1 matching 9 bases. The CDR3 sequence is 15 residues long. J lost 5 bases, V lost 2 bases, and 8 bases had no gene match. The germline V gene has CDR1 SGDLS and CDR2 YYNGEE. CDR3 residues: CASSVYTGTGNEQYF. The CDR3 DNA sequence: TGTGCCAGCAGCGTCTACACCGGGACAGGGAACGAGCAGTACTTC.

The chain recombines TRBV20-1 with TRBJ2-1; 8 bases match TRBD1. Germline assignment: CDR1 DFQATT and CDR2 SNEGSKA (reference sequence). The junction had 6 bases not matched to a gene; V was cut back by 4 bases and J by 4 bases. This CDR3 region has 14 residues. The CDR3 DNA follows: TGCAGTGCTACCTGGACAGGGTCTTACAATGAGCAGTTCTTC. Encoded protein: CSATWTGSYNEQFF.

The chain recombines TRBV5-6 with TRBJ1-5; D gene unclear. V was clipped by 1 base and J by 7 bases, with 9 bases between them. The CDR3 length is 13 residues. Germline V gene sequence: CDR1 SGHDT, CDR2 YYEEEE. CDR3 protein: CASSLPQFQPQHF. CDR3 DNA: TGTGCCAGCAGCTTGCCCCAGTTCCAGCCCCAGCATTTT.

Written as DNA, the CDR3 is TGTGCCAGCAGCTTGAAGAGGCAGAATGGCTACACCTTC. Translating it yields CASSLKRQNGYTF. The chain combines TRBV5-4 with TRBJ1-2; D not resolved. The CDR3 has 13 amino acids. The germline V and J ends were trimmed by 1 base and 6 bases, with 10 bases remaining between them. The germline V gene encodes CDR1 SGHNT and CDR2 YYREEE (reference sequence).

The CDR3 DNA sequence: TGTGCCAGCAGGACGGGCCGTAGCACTGAAGCTTTCTTT. Translated: CASRTGRSTEAFF. The chain joins TRBV6-1 to TRBJ1-1; no clear D. V lost 6 bases to trimming and J lost 4 bases, with 12 bases between them. The CDR3 extends over 13 amino acids. Germline loops: CDR1 MNHNS, CDR2 SASEGT.

This clonotype was seen many times. The chain combines TRBV27 with TRBJ2-3; D is undetermined. V lost 6 bases and J 7 bases, leaving 8 bases between the germline ends. CDR1 MNHEY and CDR2 SMNVEV come from the germline V gene (reference sequence). CDR3 length: 11 amino acids. The CDR3: CASSLGNTQYF. The CDR3 DNA reads as TGTGCCAGCAGCCTTGGTAATACGCAGTATTTT.

This chain joins TRBV5-1 and TRBJ2-7; D uncertain. The CDR3 sequence is 13 residues long. Between the trimmed V and J ends, which lost 0 bases and 6 bases, there was a span of 10 bases. In germline, CDR1 is SGHRS, CDR2 YFSETQ. CDR3 in DNA: TGCGCCAGCAGCTTGGAGGCAGGAGCCGAGCAGTACTTC. Residues: CASSLEAGAEQYF.

The sample holds a few counts of this clonotype. The chain joins TRBV27 to TRBJ2-2, with TRBD1 as a possible D gene (6 bases). V was trimmed by 6 bases and J by 6 bases, leaving 17 bases between them. Per the germline V gene, CDR1 is MNHEY and CDR2 is SMNVEV (reference sequence). The CDR3 contains 15 residues. The CDR3 coding sequence is TGTGCCAGCAGCCCAGGGGCGTCTGGGCCCGGGGAGCTGTTTTTT. This encodes CASSPGASGPGELFF.